This T cell receptor (beta chain) was profiled in a study of blood T cell repertoires in COVID-19. In the study overall: The samples span acute and convalescent COVID-19 from the United States, Italy and Spain. T cells, B-cell-depleted T cells, or PBMCs provided the cDNA or gDNA that served as material.

CDR3 length equals 13 residues. Germline CDR1 and CDR2: SNHLY and FYNNEI. Trimming took off 7 bases at V and 2 bases at J, with 11 bases between the two ends. Original handling: The authors estimated nucleated cell counts from reference gene primer amplification. Repertoires were generated with immunoSEQ multiplex PCR, while TCRdb's copy carries only in-frame clones and drops some. The V and J calls and the clone size are those of that table, but D and trimming were determined from the DNA. Of approximately 89,000 clones listed, over 80% were seen once; the top ten hold approximately 6%. The TCR was taken from a woman aged 55 to 70 with active COVID-19. The sequenced sample consisted of peripheral blood. The V call is TRBV2, the J call TRBJ1-1, with a weak D call TRBD1 (6 bases). The CDR3: CASTTGINTEAFF. For the CDR3, the DNA is TGTGCCAGCACTACAGGGATCAACACTGAAGCTTTCTTT.